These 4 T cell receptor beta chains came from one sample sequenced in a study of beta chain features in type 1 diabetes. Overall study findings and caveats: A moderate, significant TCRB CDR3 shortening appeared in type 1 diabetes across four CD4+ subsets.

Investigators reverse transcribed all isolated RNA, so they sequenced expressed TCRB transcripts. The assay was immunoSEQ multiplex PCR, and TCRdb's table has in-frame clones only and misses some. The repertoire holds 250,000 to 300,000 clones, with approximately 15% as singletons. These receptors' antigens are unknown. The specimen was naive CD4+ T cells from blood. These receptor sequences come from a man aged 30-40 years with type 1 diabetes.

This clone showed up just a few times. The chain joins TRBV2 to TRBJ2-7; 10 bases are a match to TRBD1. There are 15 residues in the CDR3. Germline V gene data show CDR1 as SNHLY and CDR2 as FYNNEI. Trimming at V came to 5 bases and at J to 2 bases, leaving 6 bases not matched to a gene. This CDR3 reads CASSTRTGGTYEQYF. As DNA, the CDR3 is TGTGCCAGCAGTACTAGGACAGGGGGAACCTACGAGCAGTACTTC.

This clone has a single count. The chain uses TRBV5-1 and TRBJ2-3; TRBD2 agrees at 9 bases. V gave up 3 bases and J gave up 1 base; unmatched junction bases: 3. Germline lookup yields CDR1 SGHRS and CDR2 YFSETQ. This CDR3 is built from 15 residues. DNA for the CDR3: TGCGCCAGCAGCTCCCAGCGGGAGGGCACAGATACGCAGTATTTT. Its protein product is CASSSQREGTDTQYF.

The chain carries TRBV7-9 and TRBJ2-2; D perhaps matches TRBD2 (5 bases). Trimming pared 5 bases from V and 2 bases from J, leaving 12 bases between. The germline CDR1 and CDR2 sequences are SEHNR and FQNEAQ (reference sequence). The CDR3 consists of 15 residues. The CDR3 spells CASSPRATNTGELFF. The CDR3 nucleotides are TGTGCCAGCAGCCCGCGGGCCACCAACACCGGGGAGCTGTTTTTT.

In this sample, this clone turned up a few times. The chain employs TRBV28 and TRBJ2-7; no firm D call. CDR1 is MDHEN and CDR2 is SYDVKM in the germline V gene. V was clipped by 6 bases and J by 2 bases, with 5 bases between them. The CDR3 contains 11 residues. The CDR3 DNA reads TGTGCCAGCAGCTACGCCTACGAGCAGTACTTC. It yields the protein CASSYAYEQYF. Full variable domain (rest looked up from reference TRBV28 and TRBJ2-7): DVKVTQSSRYLVKRTGEKVFLECVQDMDHENMFWYRQDPGLGLRLIYFSYDVKMKEKGDIPEGYSVSREKKERFSLILESASTNQTSMYLCASSYAYEQYFGPGTRLTVT.